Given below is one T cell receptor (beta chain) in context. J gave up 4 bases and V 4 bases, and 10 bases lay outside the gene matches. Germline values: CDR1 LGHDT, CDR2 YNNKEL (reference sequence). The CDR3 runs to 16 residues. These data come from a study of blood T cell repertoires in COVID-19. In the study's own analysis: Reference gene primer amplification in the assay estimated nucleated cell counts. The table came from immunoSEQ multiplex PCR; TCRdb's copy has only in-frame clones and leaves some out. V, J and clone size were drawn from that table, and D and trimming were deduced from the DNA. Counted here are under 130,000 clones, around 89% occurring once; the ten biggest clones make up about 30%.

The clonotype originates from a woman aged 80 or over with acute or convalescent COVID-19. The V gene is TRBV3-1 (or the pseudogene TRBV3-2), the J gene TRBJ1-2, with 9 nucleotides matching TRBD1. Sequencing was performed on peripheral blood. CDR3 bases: TGTGCCAGCAGCCCCGGGACAGGGCCTGGTGGCTATGGCTACACCTTC. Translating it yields CASSPGTGPGGYGYTF.